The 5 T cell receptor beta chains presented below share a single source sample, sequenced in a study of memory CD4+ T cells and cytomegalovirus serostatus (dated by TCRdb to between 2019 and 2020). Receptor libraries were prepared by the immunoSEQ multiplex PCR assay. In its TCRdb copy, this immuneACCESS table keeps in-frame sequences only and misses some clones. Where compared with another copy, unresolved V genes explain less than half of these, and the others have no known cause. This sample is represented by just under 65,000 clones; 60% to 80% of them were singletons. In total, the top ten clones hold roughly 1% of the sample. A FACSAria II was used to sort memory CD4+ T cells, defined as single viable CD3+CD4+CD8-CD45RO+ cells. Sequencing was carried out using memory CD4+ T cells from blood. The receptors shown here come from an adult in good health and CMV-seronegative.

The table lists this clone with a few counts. The CDR3 DNA is TGTGCCTGGGGGGCCGGTCAGCCCCAGCATTTT. Translating it yields CAWGAGQPQHF. V is TRBV30 and J is TRBJ1-5, with a possible D match to TRBD1 (5 bases). V lost 5 bases to trimming and J lost 6 bases, with 8 bases between them. Germline CDR1 and CDR2: GTSNPN and SVGIG (reference sequence). The CDR3 runs to 11 residues.

The CDR3 protein is CAISEVVTDTQYF. For the CDR3, the DNA is TGTGCCATCAGTGAAGTAGTCACAGATACGCAGTATTTT. The V and J genes are TRBV10-3 and TRBJ2-3; D unresolved. In germline, CDR1 is ENHRY, CDR2 SYGVKD. Trimming removed 3 bases from V and 2 bases from J, with 6 bases in between. The CDR3 length is 13 residues.

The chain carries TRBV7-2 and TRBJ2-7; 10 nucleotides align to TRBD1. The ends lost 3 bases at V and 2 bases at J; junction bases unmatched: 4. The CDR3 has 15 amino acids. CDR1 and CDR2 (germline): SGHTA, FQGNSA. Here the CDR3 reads CASSFTGTGAYEQYF. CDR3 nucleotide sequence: TGTGCCAGCAGCTTCACCGGGACAGGGGCCTACGAGCAGTACTTC.

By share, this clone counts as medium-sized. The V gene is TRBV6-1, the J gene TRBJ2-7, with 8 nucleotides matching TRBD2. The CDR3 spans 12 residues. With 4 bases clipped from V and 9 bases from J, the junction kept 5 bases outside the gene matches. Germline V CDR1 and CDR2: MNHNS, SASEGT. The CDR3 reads CASSGSGSAQYF. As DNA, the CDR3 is TGTGCCAGCAGTGGCAGCGGGAGCGCGCAGTACTTC.

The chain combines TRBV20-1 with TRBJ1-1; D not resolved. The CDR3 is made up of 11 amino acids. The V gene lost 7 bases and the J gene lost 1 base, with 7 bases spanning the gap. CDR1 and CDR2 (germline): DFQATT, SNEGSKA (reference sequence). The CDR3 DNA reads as TGCAGTGGGGTAGGGAACACTGAAGCTTTCTTT. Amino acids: CSGVGNTEAFF.